This T cell receptor beta chain was profiled in a study of T cell responses to AZD1222 COVID-19 vaccine. The study's findings and limits: Repertoires were collected only later (after the peak T cell response had occurred). Two AZD1222 administrations were followed by greater Spike-specific TCR breadth and depth.

Germline CDR1 SGHVT, CDR2 SQSDAQ. The V and J ends lost 3 bases and 5 bases respectively, with 10 bases between them. CDR3 length equals 13 residues. Libraries were prepared by immunoSEQ multiplex PCR; TCRdb keeps only in-frame clonotypes and omits some of them. The sample has 150,000 to 200,000 clones; about 92% are singletons. As regards this clone: Its antigen is currently unknown.

The rearrangement uses TRBV7-4 and TRBJ1-1, with D hard to call. Specimen: peripheral blood, collected 28 days after the second dose of the MenACWY control vaccine. This clonotype originated in an adult who received the MenACWY meningococcal vaccine as a control. The CDR3 sequence is CASSFKRETEAFF. CDR3 DNA: TGTGCCAGCAGCTTTAAAAGGGAAACTGAAGCTTTCTTT.